The rows below give T cell receptor beta chains drawn from one sample of a study of blood T cells in healthy people across ages. Each CDR3 protein gets one entry after TCRdb re-called the 5' RACE reads with MiXCR. This sample carries 700,000 to 900,000 distinct CDR3 sequences, about 48% of them seen once, and the ten largest clones take roughly two fifths. The sample consisted of blood. All receptors derive from an elderly man in good health. CDR3s include the opening cysteine and the closing phenylalanine or tryptophan. Only part of the rows carry a size: once, few, many, or a class if the clone is expanded.

J	V	size	CDR3
NA	TRBV28	NA	CASSFQRVPYEQYF
TRBJ2-2	TRBV20-1	NA	CSARGDTSELFF
TRBJ2-2	TRBV4-1	few	CASTRDRGSGELFF
TRBJ2-3	TRBV7-8	NA	CASSLVLPYSGREDTQYF
TRBJ2-7	TRBV5-5	NA	CASSLASGKTYEQYF
TRBJ2-5	TRBV4-1	NA	CASSQGFLGTQYF
TRBJ2-2	TRBV9	NA	CASSVVDSSANTGELFF
TRBJ2-4	TRBV20-1	NA	CSARDGQIAKNIQYF
TRBJ2-1	TRBV5-1	once	CASRYGLAVYNEQFF
TRBJ1-1	TRBV3-1	NA	CASSQDKVRGNTEAFF
TRBJ2-3	TRBV5-1	NA	CASSLRTSQSTDTQYF
NA	TRBV12-3/TRBV12-4	NA	CASSRGGTEPYNEQYF
TRBJ2-7	TRBV6-6	once	CASRGLAGGPGEQYF
NA	TRBV10-3	once	CAISESTSGRAFYNEQYF
TRBJ1-2	TRBV20-1	NA	CSASAFGRDYGYTF
TRBJ2-1	TRBV6-5	few	CASSYSAALYNEQFF
TRBJ1-4	TRBV4-2	once	CASSQEIEKLFF
TRBJ2-1	TRBV4-1	NA	CASSQESWNEQFF
TRBJ2-7	TRBV29-1	few	CSVGVRGQGAYTSYEQYF
TRBJ2-1	TRBV30	NA	CAWSYEQFF
TRBJ2-3	TRBV6-2/TRBV6-3	NA	CASSYSPGGQHTDTQYF
TRBJ2-3	TRBV20-1	few	CSAGGKTSGSSSRYAYF
TRBJ2-7	TRBV6-2/TRBV6-3	few	CASSYNLRTSGDYEQYF
TRBJ1-2	TRBV27	NA	CASSTRRDPNYGYTF
TRBJ1-1	TRBV5-1	NA	CASSLRLRAGEAFF
TRBJ2-3	TRBV4-2	NA	CASSARGTDTDMQYF
TRBJ2-1	TRBV9	NA	CASSVFSGSGNNEQFF
TRBJ2-4	TRBV28	NA	CASPPAGFATKNIQYF
TRBJ2-7	TRBV20-1	few	CSARDSGSLSYEQYF
TRBJ1-2	TRBV29-1	NA	CSVEDLGTGSVGYTF
TRBJ2-4	TRBV19	NA	CASSWGQGVAKNIQYF
TRBJ1-2	TRBV27	NA	CASSPTGVDYGYTF
TRBJ2-3	TRBV9	NA	CASSVGAGSDTQYF
TRBJ2-7	TRBV2	few	CASSGGTGGTYEQYF
TRBJ2-5	TRBV7-9	few	CASSPGKGIQETQYF
TRBJ1-2	TRBV2	NA	CASRRDPYGYTF
TRBJ1-4	TRBV10-3	NA	CASGTEANEKLFF
TRBJ2-5	TRBV11-2	NA	CASSAEGTGTGTQYF
TRBJ2-5	TRBV7-6	NA	CASSGSRLARQETQYF
TRBJ2-1	TRBV15	NA	CATSRGLREVLFF
TRBJ1-2	TRBV6-6	many	CASRLGTDGYTF
TRBJ2-5	TRBV2	NA	CASAIQETQYF
TRBJ2-7	TRBV7-2	few	CASTPWGLAAYEQYF
NA	TRBV24-1	NA	CATSDWQGPSGRFSYNEQYF
NA	TRBV2	NA	CASTRDRGIGETQYF
TRBJ2-3	TRBV5-1	NA	CASSVSGMGTDTQYF
TRBJ2-5	TRBV2	NA	CASSENLAGETQYF
TRBJ2-7	TRBV9	few	CASSPSTGSYEQYF
TRBJ1-2	TRBV30	few	CAWSLRGPSGYTF
TRBJ1-1	TRBV5-1	NA	CASSLERANLDTEAFF
TRBJ1-2	TRBV11-1	few	CASSLDRTTGYTF
TRBJ1-1	TRBV14	few	CASSQVYRGRTEAFF
TRBJ2-7	TRBV3-1	few	CASSRTSGGSYEQYF